This is a list of T cell receptor beta chains from one sample in a study of metastatic and nonmetastatic thyroid tumors. MiXCR re-clonotyped the PCR reads for TCRdb. Of roughly 30,000 clones in the sample, 20% to 25% are singletons; the top ten hold around two fifths. The material sequenced was blood. All receptors derive from a female donor with papillary thyroid cancer or a benign thyroid nodule (not recorded which). Some clones in this sample may be carry-over from other donors' samples. CDR3s leave out the opening cysteine and the closing phenylalanine or tryptophan. The order of the fields is V gene, J gene, CDR3 protein.

>TRBV6-1|TRBJ2-5
ASSETTGTQY
>TRBV12-3/TRBV12-4|TRBJ2-5
ASSFKRGGQETQY
>TRBV6-5|TRBJ2-1
ASSYSRQGVNEQF
>TRBV4-1|TRBJ1-1
ASSQNHRQPKNTEAF
>TRBV4-2|TRBJ2-7
ASSQPGQGTYEQY
>TRBV12-3/TRBV12-4|TRBJ2-1
ASSPTGGFEQF
>TRBV7-8|TRBJ2-1
ASRDSRTPYEQF
>TRBV15|TRBJ2-1
ATSRGYNEQF
>TRBV20-1|TRBJ2-1
SANPDQTISYNEQF
>TRBV20-1|TRBJ1-3
SARGTGNTIY
>TRBV24-1|TRBJ1-1
ATTHGTDPF
>TRBV4-2|TRBJ2-2
ASSQARDTGELF
>TRBV7-6|TRBJ1-5
ASSLGTSNQPQH
>TRBV13|TRBJ2-1
ASSSSDRSSYNEQF
>TRBV24-1|TRBJ1-2
ATSTENYGYT
>TRBV5-1|TRBJ1-2
ASSGTGGSGYGYT
>TRBV5-1|TRBJ2-1
ASSPGTTNNEQF
>TRBV11-2|TRBJ1-1
ASSPPEGNTEAF
>TRBV7-8|TRBJ2-7
ASSLDAGPGYEQY
>TRBV28|TRBJ1-1
ASSATGTKVGTEAS
>TRBV20-1|TRBJ1-3
SVGTPGNTIY
>TRBV7-7|TRBJ2-1
ASSLTWGAYNEQF
>TRBV7-8|TRBJ2-7
ASSPDRPERGEQY
>TRBV5-4|TRBJ2-6
ASSAGQGPSSGANVLT
>TRBV5-6|TRBJ2-7
ASSEGLAFYEQY
>TRBV19|TRBJ1-5
ASTEGNSNQPQH
>TRBV30|TRBJ1-2
AWNPGLKVKGYT
>TRBV15|TRBJ2-2
ATSSKTGGTGELF
>TRBV11-2|TRBJ2-7
ASSWSGGNYEQY
>TRBV19|TRBJ2-2
ASRIRTGGVGELF
>TRBV2|TRBJ2-3
ASKREEWDTDTQY
>TRBV12-3/TRBV12-4|TRBJ1-1
ASSWGRNTEAF
>TRBV4-2|TRBJ2-2
ASSPGGLAGVVIGDLI
>TRBV30|TRBJ1-1
AWSPIPGGTEAF
>TRBV11-3|TRBJ2-1
ASSQGLAGNNEQF
>TRBV7-2|TRBJ2-7
ASREEGDYEQY
>TRBV30|TRBJ2-5
AWSTGSGVWWTQY
>TRBV20-1|TRBJ2-1
SARDSGGANEQF
>TRBV4-3|TRBJ2-2
ASSQDRTSGGYTGELF
>TRBV28|TRBJ2-7
ASRVRDRVREQY
>TRBV24-1|TRBJ1-1
ATSGAGRNTEAF
>TRBV11-2|TRBJ2-7
ASSLAGPPGEQY
>TRBV15|TRBJ2-2
ASSSGGAGELF
>TRBV6-2/TRBV6-3|TRBJ1-6
ASRGNNSPLH
>TRBV27|TRBJ2-2
ASRPSGGTNTGELF
>TRBV7-9|TRBJ2-7
ASSLGGGFSGSQY